This passage covers 27 T cell receptor beta chains from one sample sequenced in a study of cytomegalovirus exposure and HLA in healthy donors. PCR used 60 Vbeta primers and 13 Jbeta primers. Libraries were prepared by immunoSEQ multiplex PCR; TCRdb keeps only in-frame clonotypes and omits some of them. This table holds 35,000 to 55,000 clones, approximately 80% found once. Sequenced input: PBMCs. These receptors were collected from a man aged 30-40 years in good health and CMV-seronegative.

The chain has TRBV19 and TRBJ2-7; D remains unclear. The CDR3 contains 16 residues. Trimming stripped 5 bases from V and 0 bases from J, with 17 bases between. CDR1 LNHDA and CDR2 SQIVND come from the germline V gene (reference sequence). CDR3 sequence reads: CASSRSGSISSYEQYF. Here the CDR3 DNA reads TGTGCCAGTAGTCGTTCCGGGTCCATTAGCTCCTACGAGCAGTACTTC.

This clone was found once. The V gene is TRBV5-6, the J gene TRBJ2-4, with D unclear. The V end was cut by 5 bases, the J end by 6 bases, with 6 bases between. This CDR3 has 11 amino acids. From germline, CDR1 is SGHDT and CDR2 YYEEEE. For the CDR3, the DNA is TGTGCCAGCAGTCTCGGAAACATTCAGTACTTC. It encodes CASSLGNIQYF.

This chain uses TRBV14 with TRBJ1-1; 8 positions agree with TRBD1. Germline CDR1 reads SGHDN; CDR2 reads FVKESK. This CDR3 contains 16 residues. Germline trimming cut 1 base from V and 4 bases from J; bases unmatched to any gene: 8. DNA for the CDR3: TGTGCCAGCAGCCAAGTTATAGGACAGGGTGTCACTGAAGCTTTCTTT. Protein: CASSQVIGQGVTEAFF.

This clone was detected a few times. The CDR3 loop reads CASSVTQVGTEAFF. In DNA, the CDR3 is TGTGCCAGCAGTGTGACACAGGTAGGCACTGAAGCTTTCTTT. The rearrangement uses TRBV6-1 and TRBJ1-1; a weak D match, TRBD1 (5 bases). In germline, CDR1 is MNHNS, CDR2 SASEGT. Trimming removed 4 bases at V and 4 bases at J, with 13 bases between. The CDR3 has 14 amino acids.

This chain uses TRBV11-2 with TRBJ2-1; 13 bases are a match to TRBD2. Germline V CDR1 and CDR2: SGHAT, FQNNGV. The V gene end was trimmed by 5 bases and the J gene end by 13 bases; junction bases not matched to a gene: 11. The CDR3 has 15 residues. The CDR3 reads CASSDALAGGSSQFF. CDR3 nucleotide sequence: TGTGCCAGCAGCGATGCACTAGCGGGAGGGTCGTCACAGTTCTTC.

The gene calls are TRBV10-2 and TRBJ1-6; D perhaps matches TRBD1 (6 bases). The V end lost 7 bases, the J end lost 7 bases, and 8 bases lay between the germline ends. Germline V lookup: CDR1 WSHSY, CDR2 SAAADI. CDR3 length: 12 amino acids. In DNA, the CDR3 is TGCGCCAGCACTACAGGGAATTCACCCCTCCACTTT. This encodes CASTTGNSPLHF.

The chain combines TRBV7-2 with TRBJ1-6; 9 bases map to TRBD1. From germline, CDR1 is SGHTA and CDR2 FQGNSA. Trimming took 4 bases from V and 3 from J; bases not matched to a gene: 4. CDR3 length equals 16 residues. This CDR3 is CASSSQGQGYNSPLHF. The CDR3 coding sequence is TGTGCCAGCAGCTCGCAGGGACAGGGCTATAATTCACCCCTCCACTTT.

This chain connects TRBV28 to TRBJ2-3; TRBD2 aligns across 8 bases. The CDR3 contains 15 residues. Germline lookup yields CDR1 MDHEN and CDR2 SYDVKM. V was pared by 6 bases and J by 0 bases, with 5 bases of the junction left unmatched. This chain's CDR3 is CASSYGLASTDTQYF. CDR3 bases: TGTGCCAGCAGCTACGGACTAGCAAGCACAGATACGCAGTATTTT.

The J gene is TRBJ2-5, the V gene TRBV11-2, with 7 bases fitting TRBD1. V gave up 5 bases and J gave up 5 bases; unmatched junction bases: 5. This CDR3 has 13 amino acids. The germline V gene has CDR1 SGHAT and CDR2 FQNNGV. CDR3 amino acids: CASSRDREETQYF. CDR3 DNA sequence: TGTGCCAGCAGCCGCGACAGGGAGGAGACCCAGTACTTC.

This clone was counted between two and nine times. The chain combines TRBV6-1 with TRBJ1-4, with D unresolved. Germline loops: CDR1 MNHNS, CDR2 SASEGT. CDR3 length equals 15 residues. V lost 4 bases, J lost 0 bases, and 9 bases lay in between. CDR3 in amino acids: CASSVRDSTNEKLFF. CDR3 in DNA: TGTGCCAGCAGTGTCCGGGATTCAACTAATGAAAAACTGTTTTTT.

This rearrangement joins TRBV28 to TRBJ2-7; TRBD2 matches at 15 bases. This CDR3 comprises 16 residues. The V gene end was trimmed by 7 bases and the J gene end by 6 bases; junction bases not matched to a gene: 10. CDR1 and CDR2 (germline): MDHEN, SYDVKM. CDR3 amino acids: CASTAGTSGRLLEQYF. Written as DNA, the CDR3 is TGTGCCAGCACCGCCGGGACTAGCGGGAGGTTACTCGAGCAGTACTTC.

The chain uses TRBV5-1 and TRBJ2-5, with a possible D match to TRBD1 (6 bases). The J call may be wrong; the DNA end is better matched by TRBJ2-7. Germline assignment: CDR1 SGHRS and CDR2 YFSETQ. The CDR3 spans 15 residues. Here the CDR3 DNA reads TGCGCCAGCAGCGCGACAGGACTTAGCTCCTACGAGCAGTACTTC. The encoded protein is CASSATGLSSYEQYF.

This clone was found a few times. V is TRBV11-2 and J is TRBJ1-2, with TRBD1 matching over 8 bases. CDR1 is SGHAT, CDR2 FQNNGV, per germline. V shed 0 bases and J 6 bases; nucleotides not matched to a gene: 0. The CDR3 extends over 13 amino acids. The CDR3: CASSLDRGHGYTF. CDR3 coding DNA: TGTGCCAGCAGCTTAGACAGGGGGCATGGCTACACCTTC.

Here the CDR3 reads CASSNNRGPEKLFF. The DNA for the CDR3 is TGTGCCAGCAGTAATAACAGGGGCCCTGAAAAACTGTTTTTT. The chain is built from TRBV2 and TRBJ1-4, with 7 positions matching TRBD1. The germline V gene encodes CDR1 SNHLY and CDR2 FYNNEI. This CDR3 spans 14 amino acids. J was trimmed by 7 bases and V by 5 bases; bases with no gene match: 7.

A single count supports this clone. The CDR3 DNA sequence: TGCGCCAGCAGCCTCACCCCCCCCTTGGTGGGGCAGGTTACGCAGTATTTT. It translates to CASSLTPPLVGQVTQYF. V and J are TRBV4-1 and TRBJ2-3; D may be TRBD1 (5 bases). The CDR3 runs 17 residues. Germline lookup yields CDR1 MGHRA and CDR2 YSYEKL. The V gene lost 4 bases and the J gene lost 8 bases, with 25 bases spanning the gap.

V is TRBV10-1 and J is TRBJ2-3; 13 positions agree with TRBD2. Per germline, CDR1 WNHNN and CDR2 SYGVQD (reference sequence). Trimming took 2 bases from V and 4 from J; bases not matched to a gene: 9. The CDR3 loop spans 18 amino acids. The CDR3 loop is CASSEGGTSGDGADTQYF. Here the CDR3 DNA reads TGCGCCAGCAGTGAGGGGGGGACTAGCGGGGACGGCGCAGATACGCAGTATTTT.

The V and J genes are TRBV5-6 and TRBJ1-1; tentatively, D is TRBD1 (5 bases). Between the trimmed V and J ends, which lost 4 bases and 2 bases, there was a span of 24 bases. The germline V gene has CDR1 SGHDT and CDR2 YYEEEE. There are 18 residues in the CDR3. CDR3 in DNA: TGTGCCAGCAGCCCCCCAAAGGGGTTGGACACGCCAAACACTGAAGCTTTCTTT. Its translation: CASSPPKGLDTPNTEAFF.

This chain joins TRBV5-4 and TRBJ2-1; tentative D call: TRBD2 (5 bases). Trimming pared 3 bases from V and 0 bases from J, leaving 13 bases between. The CDR3 covers 16 residues. From germline, CDR1 is SGHNT and CDR2 YYREEE (reference sequence). As DNA, the CDR3 is TGTGCCAGCAGCTCCGCCATACTAGACTCCTACAATGAGCAGTTCTTC. It specifies CASSSAILDSYNEQFF.

With respect to this clone: The sample contains more than one DNA sequence encoding this CDR3. The J gene is TRBJ2-7, the V gene TRBV9; a possible D gene is TRBD1 (6 bases). The germline gives CDR1 SGDLS, CDR2 YYNGEE. V was shortened by 0 bases and J by 4 bases, with 14 bases between the two germline ends. The CDR3 is made up of 15 amino acids. CDR3 loop: CASSVGGQGTYEQYF. The CDR3 DNA reads as TGTGCCAGCAGCGTAGGGGGGCAGGGGACGTACGAGCAGTACTTC.

The chain recombines TRBV9 with TRBJ1-2; 9 bases are shared with TRBD1. CDR1 and CDR2 from the germline V gene are SGDLS and YYNGEE. The V segment lost 5 bases and the J segment 7 bases; nucleotides outside the gene matches: 6. This CDR3 has 13 amino acids. The CDR3 DNA is TGTGCCAGCAGGCCTCGGGACAGGGCTGGCTACACCTTC. The encoded protein is CASRPRDRAGYTF.

V usage is TRBV19 and J usage is TRBJ2-7, with a tentative D call TRBD1 (5 bases). Germline V lookup: CDR1 LNHDA, CDR2 SQIVND (reference sequence). CDR3 length equals 15 residues. V lost 3 bases, J lost 1 base, and 13 bases lay in between. The CDR3 sequence: CASSIQLGLSYEQYF. As DNA, the CDR3 is TGTGCCAGTAGTATTCAGTTGGGGCTATCCTACGAGCAGTACTTC.

This chain's CDR3 is CSVESASGLGTQYF. CDR3 DNA: TGCAGCGTTGAAAGCGCTAGCGGTTTAGGGACCCAGTACTTC. The chain joins TRBV29-1 to TRBJ2-5; the match to TRBD2 covers 7 bases. V was clipped by 2 bases and J by 7 bases; unmatched bases: 10. The CDR3 spans 14 residues. Germline-derived CDR1 and CDR2 are SQVTM and ANQGSEA.

The J gene is TRBJ1-1, the V gene TRBV9; 10 bases align to TRBD1. The V gene's germline CDR1 is SGDLS and CDR2 YYNGEE. CDR3 length equals 18 residues. V dropped 4 bases and J dropped 0; count of bases not matched to a gene: 12. The CDR3 nucleotides read TGTGCCAGCAGCTTTCGAGGGGGACAGGGGAGCATGAACACTGAAGCTTTCTTT. Translated, it gives CASSFRGGQGSMNTEAFF.

This clone was recorded only once. This chain connects TRBV5-7 to TRBJ2-5; perhaps TRBD1 as D (6 bases). TRBV5-7 is an ORF, with its function uncertain. The CDR3 has 14 residues. V lost 0 bases and J lost 3, with 9 bases in between. Written as DNA, the CDR3 is TGTGCCAGCAGCTTGGGGTGGGACAAAGAGACCCAGTACTTC. Protein sequence: CASSLGWDKETQYF.

The V call is TRBV19, the J call TRBJ2-1, with 9 nucleotides matching TRBD2. Germline assignment: CDR1 LNHDA and CDR2 SQIVND (reference sequence). Trimming cost V 1 base and J 1 base; bases outside gene matches: 5. The CDR3 loop spans 17 amino acids. CDR3 sequence reads: CASSIGAGGVSYNEQFF. Here the CDR3 DNA reads TGTGCCAGTAGTATAGGGGCGGGGGGGGTATCCTACAATGAGCAGTTCTTC.

This clone was seen only once. The genes are TRBV25-1 and TRBJ2-1; 8 bases match TRBD2. Per germline, CDR1 MGHDK and CDR2 SYGVNS. Trimming at V came to 1 base and at J to 2 bases, leaving 7 bases not matched to a gene. The CDR3 is 17 residues long. The CDR3 DNA is TGTGCCAGCAGTGAATGGGGACTAGACTTTGCCTACAATGAGCAGTTCTTC. Amino acids: CASSEWGLDFAYNEQFF.

The chain is built from TRBV5-4 and TRBJ2-3, with D possibly matching TRBD2 (5 bases). There are 15 residues in the CDR3. Germline assignment: CDR1 SGHNT and CDR2 YYREEE (reference sequence). V dropped 4 bases and J dropped 0 bases, with 12 bases sitting between them. The chain's CDR3 is CASSPPGESTDTQYF. CDR3 bases: TGTGCCAGCAGCCCCCCCGGGGAGAGCACAGATACGCAGTATTTT. The full variable domain, its missing parts supplied by reference TRBV5-4 and TRBJ2-3, is ETGVTQSPTHLIKTRGQQVTLRCSSQSGHNTVSWYQQALGQGPQFIFQYYREEENGRGNFPPRFSGLQFPNYSSELNVNALELDDSALYLCASSPPGESTDTQYFGPGTRLTVL.